The rows below give T cell receptor beta chains drawn from one sample of a study of T cell repertoires in cytomegalovirus infection. MiXCR, run by TCRdb on the reads, gives a single entry per CDR3 protein. The sample yields roughly 310,000 distinct CDR3 sequences, roughly 15% seen once. What was sequenced was PBMCs. These receptors originate from a human donor in good health (CMV status not recorded). Some clones in this sample may be carry-over from other donors' samples. CDR3s include the opening cysteine and the closing phenylalanine or tryptophan. A D gene is named only where the DNA matches it firmly. Where a row states a size, it is once, few, many or the class of an expanded clone; other rows omit it.

d_gene: NA
j_gene: TRBJ2-1
v_gene: TRBV6-4
abundance: few
CDR3nt: TGTGCCAGCAGTGACCCCCCGAGGCCGGACAATGAGCAGTTCTTC
CDR3aa: CASSDPPRPDNEQFF

d_gene: NA
j_gene: TRBJ2-3
v_gene: TRBV9
abundance: NA
CDR3nt: TGTGCCAGCAGCGTAGCCAGCTTGGGGTTGGATACGCAGTATTTT
CDR3aa: CASSVASLGLDTQYF

d_gene: NA
j_gene: TRBJ2-7
v_gene: TRBV20-1
abundance: few
CDR3nt: TGCAGTGCTAGAGATGGGCAGCCCTACGAGCAGTACTTC
CDR3aa: CSARDGQPYEQYF

d_gene: TRBD1
j_gene: TRBJ2-5
v_gene: TRBV20-1
abundance: NA
CDR3nt: TGCAGTGCTAGAGGGACAGGGCAAGAGACCCAGTACTTC
CDR3aa: CSARGTGQETQYF

d_gene: NA
j_gene: TRBJ1-1
v_gene: TRBV7-9
abundance: NA
CDR3nt: TGTGCCAGCAGCTTAAGCTACGAAGCTTTCTTT
CDR3aa: CASSLSYEAFF

d_gene: NA
j_gene: TRBJ2-7
v_gene: TRBV20-1
abundance: NA
CDR3nt: TGCAGTGCTAGCACAGCCTACGAGCAGTACTTC
CDR3aa: CSASTAYEQYF

d_gene: NA
j_gene: TRBJ2-2
v_gene: TRBV4-1
abundance: many
CDR3nt: TGCGCCAGCAGCCAAGAATGGCAGGGTGGCACCGGGGAGCTGTTTTTT
CDR3aa: CASSQEWQGGTGELFF

d_gene: NA
j_gene: TRBJ2-3
v_gene: TRBV18
abundance: few
CDR3nt: TGTGCCAGCTCACCACGACGGGGGGCTGGCACAGATACGCAGTATTTT
CDR3aa: CASSPRRGAGTDTQYF

d_gene: NA
j_gene: TRBJ2-3
v_gene: TRBV7-6
abundance: many
CDR3nt: TGTGCCAGCAGCTGGACCTTGGGGACAGATACGCAGTATTTT
CDR3aa: CASSWTLGTDTQYF

d_gene: TRBD2
j_gene: TRBJ2-5
v_gene: TRBV5-4
abundance: few
CDR3nt: TGTGCCAGCAGCTTGGGCGGGGGTCCCCAAGAGACCCAGTACTTC
CDR3aa: CASSLGGGPQETQYF

d_gene: TRBD1
j_gene: TRBJ1-1
v_gene: TRBV6-5
abundance: medium-sized
CDR3nt: TGTGCCAGCAGTTACTCTAGGACAGGAGACACTGAAGCTTTCTTT
CDR3aa: CASSYSRTGDTEAFF

d_gene: NA
j_gene: TRBJ2-7
v_gene: TRBV5-4
abundance: many
CDR3nt: TGTGCCAGCAGCTTATCAGGGAGGTTCTCCTACGAGCAGTACTTC
CDR3aa: CASSLSGRFSYEQYF

d_gene: TRBD2
j_gene: TRBJ2-7
v_gene: TRBV5-6
abundance: few
CDR3nt: TGTGCCAGCAGTCCGGGGGGGCGGTTTACCTACGAGCAGTACTTC
CDR3aa: CASSPGGRFTYEQYF

d_gene: TRBD1
j_gene: TRBJ1-5
v_gene: TRBV7-2
abundance: many
CDR3nt: TGTGCCAGCAGCTTAGCGCTAGTGGGACAGGGTCGTACTCAGCCCCAGCATTTT
CDR3aa: CASSLALVGQGRTQPQHF

d_gene: TRBD1
j_gene: TRBJ1-4
v_gene: TRBV15
abundance: few
CDR3nt: TGTGCCACCAGCAGAGAATCGCCGTTGACAGGGGGCTTATCCTCAAATGAAAAACTGTTTTTT
CDR3aa: CATSRESPLTGGLSSNEKLFF

d_gene: NA
j_gene: TRBJ1-2
v_gene: TRBV4-2
abundance: few
CDR3nt: TGTGCCAGCAGCCAAGAACCCGCCGGTGGGTCTAACTATGGCTACACCTTC
CDR3aa: CASSQEPAGGSNYGYTF

d_gene: NA
j_gene: TRBJ1-2
v_gene: TRBV4-2
abundance: many
CDR3nt: TGTGCCAGCAGCGAACAGGGTTCTAACTATGGCTACACCTTC
CDR3aa: CASSEQGSNYGYTF

d_gene: TRBD1
j_gene: TRBJ1-2
v_gene: TRBV10-3
abundance: many
CDR3nt: TGTGCCATCAGGGGAGGACAGGTCGATACCTATGGCTACACCTTC
CDR3aa: CAIRGGQVDTYGYTF

d_gene: TRBD1
j_gene: TRBJ1-3
v_gene: TRBV6-5
abundance: NA
CDR3nt: TGTGCCAGCAGTTACTCTTCCGACAGGGGGTACGGAAACACCATATATTTT
CDR3aa: CASSYSSDRGYGNTIYF

d_gene: NA
j_gene: TRBJ1-3
v_gene: TRBV10-3
abundance: many
CDR3nt: TGTGCCACCGGGCGGGAGCAACCGGGAAACACCATATATTTT
CDR3aa: CATGREQPGNTIYF

d_gene: NA
j_gene: TRBJ2-3
v_gene: TRBV28
abundance: many
CDR3nt: TGTGCCATTTTGGACAGAAACACAGATACGCAGTATTTT
CDR3aa: CAILDRNTDTQYF

d_gene: TRBD1
j_gene: TRBJ2-7
v_gene: TRBV7-6
abundance: many
CDR3nt: TGTGCCAGCAGCTTAGCGGGGGGGACAGGGGGCTCCGAGCAGTACTTC
CDR3aa: CASSLAGGTGGSEQYF

d_gene: NA
j_gene: TRBJ2-7
v_gene: TRBV7-8
abundance: many
CDR3nt: TGTGCCAGCAGCCCATGGGACTACGAGCAGTACTTC
CDR3aa: CASSPWDYEQYF

d_gene: NA
j_gene: TRBJ1-1
v_gene: TRBV12-3/TRBV12-4
abundance: NA
CDR3nt: TGTGCCAGCAGTTTAGGTTCAGGGAACACTGAAGCTTTCTTT
CDR3aa: CASSLGSGNTEAFF

d_gene: TRBD2
j_gene: TRBJ2-3
v_gene: TRBV20-1
abundance: few
CDR3nt: TGCAGTGCTCATCTCAGGCAGCGGGGGAGCGTCGGGGATACGCAGTATTTT
CDR3aa: CSAHLRQRGSVGDTQYF

d_gene: TRBD1
j_gene: TRBJ1-1
v_gene: TRBV6-2/TRBV6-3
abundance: many
CDR3nt: TGTGCCAGCATCGATCTCCCGACAGGGCGCATGAACACTGAAGCTTTCTTT
CDR3aa: CASIDLPTGRMNTEAFF

d_gene: TRBD2
j_gene: TRBJ2-5
v_gene: TRBV20-1
abundance: NA
CDR3nt: TGCAGTGCTAGAGTCGCTAGCGGGAGCCTACAAGAGACCCAGTACTTC
CDR3aa: CSARVASGSLQETQYF